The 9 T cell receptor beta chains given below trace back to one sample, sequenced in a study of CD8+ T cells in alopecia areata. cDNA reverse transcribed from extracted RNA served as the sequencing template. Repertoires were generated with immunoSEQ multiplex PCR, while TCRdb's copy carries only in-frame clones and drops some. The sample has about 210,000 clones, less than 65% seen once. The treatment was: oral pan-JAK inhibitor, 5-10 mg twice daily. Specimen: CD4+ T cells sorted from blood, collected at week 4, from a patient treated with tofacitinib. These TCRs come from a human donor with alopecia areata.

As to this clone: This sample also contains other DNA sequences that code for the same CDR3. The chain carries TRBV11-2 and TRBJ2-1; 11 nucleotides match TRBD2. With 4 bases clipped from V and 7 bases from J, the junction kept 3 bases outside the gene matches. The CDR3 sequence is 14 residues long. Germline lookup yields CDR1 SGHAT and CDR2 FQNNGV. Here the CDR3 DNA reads TGTGCCAGCAGCTCGGGACTAGCGGCTAATGAGCAGTTCTTC. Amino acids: CASSSGLAANEQFF.

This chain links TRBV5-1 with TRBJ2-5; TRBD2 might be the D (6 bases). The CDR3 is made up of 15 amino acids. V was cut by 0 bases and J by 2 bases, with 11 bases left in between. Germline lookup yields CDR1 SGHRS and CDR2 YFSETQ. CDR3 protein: CASSLGGGRQETQYF. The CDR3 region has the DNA TGCGCCAGCAGCTTGGGAGGAGGGAGACAAGAGACCCAGTACTTC.

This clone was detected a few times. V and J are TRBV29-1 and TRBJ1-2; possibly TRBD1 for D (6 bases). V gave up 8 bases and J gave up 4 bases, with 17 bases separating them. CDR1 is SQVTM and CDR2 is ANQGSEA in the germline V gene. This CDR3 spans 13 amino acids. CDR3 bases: TGCAGCCCCCAGGGTGGCAGGGGCTATGGCTACACCTTC. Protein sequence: CSPQGGRGYGYTF.

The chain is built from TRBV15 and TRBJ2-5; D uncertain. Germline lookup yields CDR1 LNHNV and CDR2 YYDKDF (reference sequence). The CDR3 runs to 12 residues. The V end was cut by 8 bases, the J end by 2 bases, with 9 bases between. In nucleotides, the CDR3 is TGTGCCACCGGCCCTGTTCAAGAGACCCAGTACTTC. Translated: CATGPVQETQYF.

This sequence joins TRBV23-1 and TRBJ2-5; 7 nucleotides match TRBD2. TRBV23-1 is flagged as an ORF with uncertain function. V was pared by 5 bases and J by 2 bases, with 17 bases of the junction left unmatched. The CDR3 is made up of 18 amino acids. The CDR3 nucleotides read TGCGCCAGCAGTACAAACACCGCCCCGGGGGGAAGTCAAGAGACCCAGTACTTC. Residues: CASSTNTAPGGSQETQYF.

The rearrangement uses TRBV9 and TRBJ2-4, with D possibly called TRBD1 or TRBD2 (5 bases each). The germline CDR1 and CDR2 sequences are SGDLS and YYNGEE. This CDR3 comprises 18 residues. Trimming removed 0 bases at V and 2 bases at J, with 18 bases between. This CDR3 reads CASSVEPPGHGTKNIQYF. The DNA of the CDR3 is TGTGCCAGCAGCGTAGAACCCCCGGGGCATGGGACCAAAAACATTCAGTACTTC.

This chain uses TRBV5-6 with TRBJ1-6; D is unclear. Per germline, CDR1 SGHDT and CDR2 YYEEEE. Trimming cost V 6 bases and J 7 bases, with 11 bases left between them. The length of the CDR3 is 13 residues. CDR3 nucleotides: TGTGCCAGCACAAGGACTGGAAATTCACCCCTCCACTTT. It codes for CASTRTGNSPLHF.

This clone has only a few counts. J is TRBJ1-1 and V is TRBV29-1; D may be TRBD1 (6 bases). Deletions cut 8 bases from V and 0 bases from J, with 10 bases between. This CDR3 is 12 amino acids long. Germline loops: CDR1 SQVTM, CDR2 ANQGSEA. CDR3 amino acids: CSTGSVNTEAFF. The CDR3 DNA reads TGCAGCACAGGGTCCGTGAACACTGAAGCTTTCTTT.

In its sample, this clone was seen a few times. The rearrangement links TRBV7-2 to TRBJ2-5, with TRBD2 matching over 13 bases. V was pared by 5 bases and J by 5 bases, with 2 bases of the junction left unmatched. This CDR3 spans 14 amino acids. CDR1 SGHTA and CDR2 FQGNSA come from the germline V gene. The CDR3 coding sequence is TGTGCCAGCAGCGAGGGACTAGCGGGGGAGACCCAGTACTTC. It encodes CASSEGLAGETQYF. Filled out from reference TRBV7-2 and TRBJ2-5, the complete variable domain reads GAGVSQSPSNKVTEKGKDVELRCDPISGHTALYWYRQSLGQGLEFLIYFQGNSAPDKSGLPSDRFSAERTGGSVSTLTIQRTQQEDSAVYLCASSEGLAGETQYFGPGTRLLVL.